A selection of T cell receptor beta chains follows, all from one sample in a study of lymphopenia after photon versus proton radiotherapy. TCRdb keeps only in-frame clones here, not all; method: immunoSEQ multiplex PCR. Among 6,500 to 9,000 clones listed, just under 90% were seen once. The sample was peripheral blood, taken from a patient treated with photon-based radiotherapy. The receptors derive from a man aged 60 to 75 with cholangiocarcinoma. Each CDR3 is given without its conserved first and last residue. Fields, in order: J gene, V gene, CDR3 protein.

j_call: TRBJ1-4; v_call: TRBV11-2; cdr3_aa: ASSLVQGDEKLF
j_call: TRBJ1-2; v_call: TRBV11-2; cdr3_aa: ASSLSPRDDGYGYT
j_call: TRBJ2-7; v_call: TRBV5-6; cdr3_aa: ASSRIPGTGVHEQY
j_call: TRBJ2-7; v_call: TRBV7-6; cdr3_aa: ASSPIARDRRPYEQY
j_call: TRBJ2-3; v_call: TRBV9; cdr3_aa: ASSVRQGGTDTQY
j_call: TRBJ2-5; v_call: TRBV14; cdr3_aa: ASSQIQGAQETQY
j_call: TRBJ2-7; v_call: TRBV2; cdr3_aa: ASSEGPFFSYEQY
j_call: TRBJ1-1; v_call: TRBV19; cdr3_aa: ASSPRGGSNTEAF
j_call: TRBJ2-7; v_call: TRBV4-2; cdr3_aa: ASSQETSGEQY
j_call: TRBJ2-3; v_call: TRBV28; cdr3_aa: ASSFSSGKSSTQY
j_call: TRBJ1-3; v_call: TRBV5-6; cdr3_aa: ASSLSVVGNTIY
j_call: TRBJ2-1; v_call: TRBV29-1; cdr3_aa: SVEASGAYNEQF
j_call: TRBJ2-2; v_call: TRBV5-1; cdr3_aa: ASSWRDTGELF
j_call: TRBJ2-1; v_call: TRBV27; cdr3_aa: ASLDPLHNEQF
j_call: TRBJ2-5; v_call: TRBV11-2; cdr3_aa: ASSLVGFETQY
j_call: TRBJ1-5; v_call: TRBV27; cdr3_aa: ASRDSSNQPQH
j_call: TRBJ2-1; v_call: TRBV7-3; cdr3_aa: ASSLTRSVEQF
j_call: TRBJ2-7; v_call: TRBV6-1; cdr3_aa: ASTPGQASSYEQY
j_call: TRBJ2-1; v_call: TRBV10-3; cdr3_aa: AISEEINNEQF
j_call: TRBJ2-3; v_call: TRBV9; cdr3_aa: ASSVVETDTQY
j_call: TRBJ2-7; v_call: TRBV28; cdr3_aa: ASRPSGAYEQY
j_call: TRBJ1-1; v_call: TRBV28; cdr3_aa: ASSLVRSNTEAF
j_call: TRBJ2-3; v_call: TRBV28; cdr3_aa: ASNVPGGRADTQY
j_call: TRBJ2-7; v_call: TRBV11-3; cdr3_aa: ASSPPSYEQY
j_call: TRBJ2-6; v_call: TRBV10-3; cdr3_aa: AAAGTGGFGANVLT
j_call: TRBJ2-7; v_call: TRBV5-4; cdr3_aa: ASSYDSYEQY